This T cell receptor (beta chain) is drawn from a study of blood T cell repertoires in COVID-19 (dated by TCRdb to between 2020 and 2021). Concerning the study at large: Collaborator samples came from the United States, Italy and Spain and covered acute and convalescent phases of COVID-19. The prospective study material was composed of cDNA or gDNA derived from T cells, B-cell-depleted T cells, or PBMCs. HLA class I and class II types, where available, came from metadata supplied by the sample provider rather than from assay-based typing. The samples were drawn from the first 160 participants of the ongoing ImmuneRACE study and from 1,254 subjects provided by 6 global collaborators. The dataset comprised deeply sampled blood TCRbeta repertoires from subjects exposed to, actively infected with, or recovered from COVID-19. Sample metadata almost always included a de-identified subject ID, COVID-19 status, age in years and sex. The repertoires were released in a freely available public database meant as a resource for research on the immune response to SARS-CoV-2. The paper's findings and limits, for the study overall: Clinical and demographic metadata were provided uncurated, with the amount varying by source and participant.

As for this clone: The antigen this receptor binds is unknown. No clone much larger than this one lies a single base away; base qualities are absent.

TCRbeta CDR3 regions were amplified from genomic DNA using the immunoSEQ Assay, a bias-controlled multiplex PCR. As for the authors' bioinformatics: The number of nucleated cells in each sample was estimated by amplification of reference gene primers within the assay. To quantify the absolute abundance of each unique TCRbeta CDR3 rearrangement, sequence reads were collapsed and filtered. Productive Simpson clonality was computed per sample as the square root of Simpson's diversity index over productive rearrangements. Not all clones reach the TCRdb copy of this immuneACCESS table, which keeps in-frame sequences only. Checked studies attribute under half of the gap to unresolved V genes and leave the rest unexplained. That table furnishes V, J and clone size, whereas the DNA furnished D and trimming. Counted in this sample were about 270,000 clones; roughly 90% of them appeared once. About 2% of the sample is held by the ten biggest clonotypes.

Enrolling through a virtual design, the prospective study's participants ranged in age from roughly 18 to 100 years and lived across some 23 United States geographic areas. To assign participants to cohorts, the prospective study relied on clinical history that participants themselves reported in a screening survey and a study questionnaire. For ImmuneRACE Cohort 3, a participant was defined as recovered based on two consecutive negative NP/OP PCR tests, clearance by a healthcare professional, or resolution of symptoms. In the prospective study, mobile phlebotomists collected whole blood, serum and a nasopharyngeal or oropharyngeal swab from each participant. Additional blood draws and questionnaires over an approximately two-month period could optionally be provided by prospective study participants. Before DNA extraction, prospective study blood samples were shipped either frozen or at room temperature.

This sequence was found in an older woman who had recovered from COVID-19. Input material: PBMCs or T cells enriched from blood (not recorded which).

The CDR3 here reads CASSPTARTNYGYTF. DNA sequence: TGTGCCAGCAGCCCGACAGCAAGGACCAACTATGGCTACACCTTC. The rearrangement joined TRBV4-2 to TRBJ1-2; D gene: possibly TRBD1, on 5 matching bases. Cut back by 4 bases and 2 bases, the V and J ends lie 14 bases apart. Reading from cysteine to phenylalanine, the CDR3 counts 15 amino acids. Solely the CDR3 DNA is kept, with 45 bases framed from the first base. The germline V gene yields LGHNA for CDR1 and YNFKEQ for CDR2.